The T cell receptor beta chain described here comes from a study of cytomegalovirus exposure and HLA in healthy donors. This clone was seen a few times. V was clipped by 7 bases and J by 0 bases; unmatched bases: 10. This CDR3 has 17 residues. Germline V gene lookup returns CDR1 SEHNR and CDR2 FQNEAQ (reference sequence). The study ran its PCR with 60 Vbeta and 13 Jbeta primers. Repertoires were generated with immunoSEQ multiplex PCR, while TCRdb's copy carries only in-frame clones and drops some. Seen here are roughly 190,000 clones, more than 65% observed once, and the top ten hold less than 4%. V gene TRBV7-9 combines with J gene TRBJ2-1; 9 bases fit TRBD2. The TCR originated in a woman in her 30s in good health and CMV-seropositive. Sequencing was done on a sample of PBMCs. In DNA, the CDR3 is TGTGCCAGCAAGTCCCAGCGGGAGGCAAGCTCCTACAATGAGCAGTTCTTC. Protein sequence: CASKSQREASSYNEQFF.